The rows below give T cell receptor beta chains drawn from one sample of a study of T cell responses to AZD1222 COVID-19 vaccine. Clones were sequenced by immunoSEQ multiplex PCR, and TCRdb holds only the in-frame ones, with some missing. The table lists about 78,000 clones, 90% of them singletons, with more than 2.5% in the top ten. Sequencing was performed on peripheral blood, taken 28 days after the second AZD1222 dose. These receptors all stem from an adult who received the AZD1222 COVID-19 vaccine. Each CDR3 is given with its conserved first and last residue. A D gene is named only where the DNA matches it firmly. Only part of the rows carry a size: once, few, many, or a class if the clone is expanded.

>NA|NA|TRBJ1-2|TRBV19
CASRIQGNYGYTF
TGTGCCAGTAGGATACAGGGAAACTATGGCTACACCTTC
>once|NA|TRBJ1-4|TRBV7-6
CASSLTATNEKLFF
TGTGCCAGCAGCCTGACGGCTACTAATGAAAAACTGTTTTTT
>NA|NA|TRBJ1-6|TRBV5-6
CASSLDFSSYNSPLHF
TGTGCCAGCAGCTTGGACTTCAGCTCCTATAATTCACCCCTCCACTTT
>NA|NA|TRBJ2-2|TRBV14
CASSISKANYELFF
TGTGCCAGCAGCATCTCCAAGGCCAATTACGAGCTGTTTTTT
>few|TRBD1|TRBJ2-2|TRBV19
CASSDRADTRELFF
TGTGCCAGTAGCGACAGGGCGGACACCCGGGAGCTGTTTTTT
>NA|TRBD1|TRBJ1-2|TRBV6-1
CASSEGTGDGYTF
TGTGCCAGCAGTGAAGGGACAGGGGATGGCTACACCTTC
>NA|NA|TRBJ2-7|TRBV11-2
CASSSLSVGASEQYF
TGTGCCAGCAGCTCCCTGTCGGTGGGGGCCTCCGAGCAGTACTTC
>NA|NA|TRBJ1-3|TRBV30
CAYIAGGSGNTIYF
TGTGCCTACATCGCGGGGGGTTCGGGAAACACCATATATTTT
>NA|NA|TRBJ1-6|TRBV15
CATSRDPRNGPIPLHF
TGTGCCACCAGCAGAGACCCCCGAAACGGCCCTATTCCCCTCCACTTT
>NA|NA|TRBJ1-1|TRBV19
CASSIADIGGTEAFF
TGTGCCAGTAGTATAGCGGACATCGGGGGCACTGAAGCTTTCTTT
>NA|TRBD1|TRBJ2-2|TRBV5-4
CASEDRGTGELFF
TGTGCCAGCGAAGACAGGGGCACCGGGGAGCTGTTTTTT
>NA|NA|TRBJ2-1|TRBV6-5
CASSYSRGMHEQFF
TGTGCCAGCAGTTACTCAAGGGGGATGCATGAGCAGTTCTTC
>once|NA|TRBJ2-1|TRBV15
CATSRWDAPEQFF
TGTGCCACCAGCAGATGGGACGCCCCGGAGCAGTTCTTC
>few|NA|TRBJ1-2|TRBV10-3
CAISESPGANYGYTF
TGTGCCATCAGTGAGTCGCCAGGGGCTAACTATGGCTACACCTTC
>NA|NA|TRBJ2-7|TRBV3-1/TRBV3-2
CASSQEQDRPYEQYF
TGTGCCAGCAGCCAAGAACAGGACAGACCCTACGAGCAGTACTTC
>once|NA|TRBJ2-2|TRBV24-1
CATSDEERGNTGELFF
TGTGCCACCAGTGACGAAGAGAGGGGAAACACCGGGGAGCTGTTTTTT
>NA|NA|TRBJ1-1|TRBV30
CAWRDRLEAFF
TGTGCCTGGAGGGACAGACTTGAAGCTTTCTTT
>NA|NA|TRBJ2-7|TRBV28
CATTDSSYEQYF
TGTGCCACCACGGACAGCTCCTACGAGCAGTACTTC
>NA|NA|TRBJ1-1|TRBV5-1
CASSLASRRIEAFF
TGCGCCAGCAGCTTGGCCTCTCGACGTATTGAAGCTTTCTTT
>NA|TRBD1|TRBJ1-5|TRBV10-1
CASSESTGQGESNQPQHF
TGCGCCAGCAGTGAGTCGACTGGACAGGGTGAGAGCAATCAGCCCCAGCATTTT
>NA|NA|TRBJ2-1|TRBV7-6
CASSSITAGYNEQFF
TGTGCCAGCAGCTCCATAACCGCTGGGTACAATGAGCAGTTCTTC
>few|TRBD1|TRBJ1-2|TRBV11-2
CASSSTGGRDYGYTF
TGTGCCAGCAGCTCGACAGGGGGCCGGGACTATGGCTACACCTTC
>NA|NA|TRBJ1-2|TRBV7-8
CASSLATHSGYTF
TGTGCCAGCAGCTTAGCGACACATTCGGGCTACACCTTC
>NA|NA|TRBJ2-7|TRBV9
CASSPGTYEQYF
TGTGCCAGCAGCCCTGGTACCTACGAGCAGTACTTC
>NA|NA|TRBJ1-5|TRBV3-1/TRBV3-2
CASSQVGGGQPQHF
TGTGCCAGCAGCCAAGTCGGGGGTGGCCAGCCCCAGCATTTT
>NA|TRBD2|TRBJ2-1|TRBV27
CASGTSGRRNEQFF
TGTGCCAGCGGGACTAGCGGGAGGCGTAATGAGCAGTTCTTC
>once|NA|TRBJ2-7|TRBV7-2
CASSIGEVYEQYF
TGTGCCAGCAGCATCGGGGAGGTCTACGAGCAGTACTTC
>NA|TRBD2|TRBJ2-1|TRBV5-4
CASSSLSGGAYEQFF
TGTGCCAGCAGCTCCCTTAGCGGGGGGGCCTATGAGCAGTTCTTC
>NA|TRBD1|TRBJ2-5|TRBV3-1/TRBV3-2
CASSQDPGQGETQYF
TGTGCCAGCAGCCAAGACCCCGGACAGGGGGAGACCCAGTACTTC
>NA|NA|TRBJ1-4|TRBV4-1
CASSQREVFNEKLFF
TGCGCCAGCAGCCAACGAGAAGTCTTTAATGAAAAACTGTTTTTT
>NA|TRBD1|TRBJ1-1|TRBV18
CASSPSGQGGTEAFF
TGTGCCAGCTCACCAAGCGGGCAGGGGGGGACTGAAGCTTTCTTT
>NA|NA|TRBJ1-3|TRBV7-3
CASSLTRDGGNTIYF
TGTGCCAGCAGCTTAACAAGGGACGGAGGAAACACCATATATTTT
>NA|TRBD2|TRBJ2-7|TRBV11-2
CASSLDGGEGLRNEQYF
TGTGCCAGCAGCTTAGATGGGGGGGAGGGCCTACGTAACGAGCAGTACTTC
>NA|NA|TRBJ2-1|TRBV25-1
CASSTQGGLINEQFF
TGTGCCAGCAGTACCCAGGGAGGACTTATCAATGAGCAGTTCTTC
>once|NA|TRBJ2-7|TRBV5-8
CASSLQGPYEQYF
TGTGCCAGCAGCTTGCAGGGACCCTACGAGCAGTACTTC
>once|TRBD1|TRBJ1-5|TRBV4-1
CASSQSELRGPQPQHF
TGCGCCAGCAGCCAATCGGAACTCAGGGGGCCTCAGCCCCAGCATTTT
>NA|TRBD1|TRBJ1-2|TRBV27
CASSPPRSGGADYGYTF
TGTGCCAGCAGTCCCCCCCGGTCAGGGGGCGCCGACTATGGCTACACCTTC
>NA|NA|TRBJ2-7|TRBV24-1
CATSDNTASTGPEQYF
TGTGCCACCAGTGACAATACGGCTTCGACAGGCCCCGAGCAGTACTTC
>NA|NA|TRBJ1-5|TRBV7-8
CASSLSGNQPQHF
TGTGCCAGCAGCTTATCCGGCAATCAGCCCCAGCATTTT
>NA|NA|TRBJ1-3|TRBV7-2
CASSSGSGNTIYF
TGTGCCAGCAGCTCAGGCTCTGGAAACACCATATATTTT
>few|NA|TRBJ1-5|TRBV7-8
CASSLDVQGIQPQHF
TGTGCCAGCAGCTTAGACGTTCAGGGAATTCAGCCCCAGCATTTT
>NA|NA|TRBJ1-5|TRBV28
CASSSPHTDRYSNQPQHF
TGTGCCAGCAGTTCACCCCACACCGACAGGTATAGCAATCAGCCCCAGCATTTT
>NA|NA|TRBJ1-1|TRBV6-2/TRBV6-3
CAIGPTDFTEAFF
TGTGCCATCGGCCCGACAGACTTCACTGAAGCTTTCTTT
>NA|NA|TRBJ2-3|TRBV9
CASSLGSYLTDTQYF
TGTGCCAGCAGCTTGGGAAGTTACCTTACGGATACGCAGTATTTT
>NA|NA|TRBJ1-2|TRBV9
CASSVGQDFYGYTF
TGTGCCAGCAGCGTAGGTCAAGACTTCTATGGCTACACCTTC
>NA|TRBD1|TRBJ1-2|TRBV15
CATSRPGTEDLGYTF
TGTGCCACCAGCAGACCTGGGACAGAAGATCTTGGCTACACCTTC
>NA|NA|TRBJ2-5|TRBV21-1
CASSKRGGLASQETQYF
TGTGCCAGCAGCAAAAGAGGAGGACTAGCGAGCCAAGAGACCCAGTACTTC
>NA|NA|TRBJ2-7|TRBV4-2
CASSHENYEQYF
TGTGCCAGCAGCCATGAAAACTACGAGCAGTACTTC
>NA|NA|TRBJ1-2|TRBV6-5
CASSTRTSNYGYTF
TGTGCCAGCAGTACTCGGACGAGTAACTATGGCTACACCTTC